These 12 T cell receptor beta chains came from one sample sequenced in a study of T cell repertoires in cytomegalovirus infection. In TCRdb, the reads were re-called with MiXCR into one record per CDR3 protein. The sample lists hundreds of thousands of distinct CDR3 sequences, 24% occurring once. Material for sequencing was CD8+ T cells from PBMCs. These receptors originate from a human donor in good health (CMV status not recorded). Some clones in this sample may be carry-over from other donors' samples.

This clonotype was counted a few times. The rearrangement joins TRBV20-1 to TRBJ2-3, with TRBD2 matching 12 bases. Trimming at V came to 0 bases and at J to 3 bases, leaving 10 bases not matched to a gene. This CDR3 region has 18 residues. Germline V CDR1 and CDR2: DFQATT, SNEGSKA (reference sequence). The CDR3 DNA reads as TGCAGTGCTAGAGATCGGCTAGCGGGGGGGCTCGGAACAGATACGCAGTATTTT. This sequence encodes CSARDRLAGGLGTDTQYF.

The rearrangement uses TRBV14 and TRBJ2-5; no firm D call. The CDR3 runs 15 residues. Looked up from germline, CDR1 is SGHDN and CDR2 is FVKESK. Trimming removed 0 bases from V and 2 bases from J, with 10 bases in between. CDR3 coding DNA: TGTGCCAGCAGCCAAGATCGGGTGAGGCAAGAGACCCAGTACTTC. Translated: CASSQDRVRQETQYF.

This clonotype showed up just a few times. The chain has TRBV19 and TRBJ2-1; 11 positions agree with TRBD1. The CDR3 length is 13 residues. CDR1 is LNHDA and CDR2 is SQIVND in the germline V gene (reference sequence). J gave up 3 bases and V 11 bases, and 3 bases lay outside the gene matches. The CDR3 DNA follows: TGTGCCGCGGGGACAGGGGGCTACAATGAGCAGTTCTTC. This codes for CAAGTGGYNEQFF.

About this clonotype itself: Possible read error: a much larger clone is one base away. The gene calls are TRBV4-1 and TRBJ2-3; possible D gene TRBD2, 7 bases. Germline V CDR1 and CDR2: MGHRA, YSYEKL. The CDR3 runs to 18 residues. Here the CDR3 reads CASSPLGGPGVSTDMQYF. Here the CDR3 DNA reads TGCGCCAGCAGCCCCCTGGGGGGGCCGGGGGTTAGCACAGATATGCAGTATTTT.

This clonotype has a count of ten or more. This rearrangement joins TRBV7-9 to TRBJ2-2, with 7 bases that match TRBD1. The trim removed 1 base at V and 4 bases at J, leaving 9 bases unmatched. The CDR3 is 17 residues long. Germline CDR1 SEHNR, CDR2 FQNEAQ (reference sequence). The CDR3 protein is CASSLEPRQGLTGELFF. The CDR3 DNA sequence: TGTGCCAGCAGCTTAGAACCCAGACAGGGTCTCACCGGGGAGCTGTTTTTT.

Many counts were recorded for this clonotype. This chain uses TRBV7-8 with TRBJ1-1, with 8 nucleotides matching TRBD1. Looked up from germline, CDR1 is SGHVS and CDR2 is FQNEAQ. Trimming cost V 5 bases and J 0 bases; bases outside gene matches: 5. This CDR3 has 15 amino acids. CDR3 region: CASSLTGAVNTEAFF. The CDR3 DNA follows: TGTGCCAGCAGCCTGACAGGGGCGGTGAACACTGAAGCTTTCTTT.

J is TRBJ2-3 and V is TRBV5-6; maybe TRBD2 (6 bases). The CDR3 spans 14 residues. The germline V gene encodes CDR1 SGHDT and CDR2 YYEEEE. The V end was cut by 6 bases, the J end by 5 bases, with 16 bases between. The CDR3 bases are TGTGCCAGCACCCCGCCGGAGGGAGGAGATACGCAGTATTTT. Translation: CASTPPEGGDTQYF.

The chain couples TRBV27 to TRBJ1-1; possible D gene TRBD1, 5 bases. From germline, CDR1 is MNHEY and CDR2 SMNVEV (reference sequence). V was cut by 1 base and J by 4 bases, with 13 bases left in between. The CDR3 has 15 residues. CDR3 DNA sequence: TGTGCCAGCAGTTTATTGGGGGACCTAGGCACTGAAGCTTTCTTT. This encodes CASSLLGDLGTEAFF.

J is TRBJ2-1 and V is TRBV20-1; the match to TRBD1 covers 9 bases. The CDR3 sequence is 16 residues long. Trimming at V came to 5 bases and at J to 2 bases, leaving 10 bases not matched to a gene. CDR1 is DFQATT, CDR2 SNEGSKA, per germline (reference sequence). CDR3 nucleotide sequence: TGCAGTGCTGCCCGTTCAGGACAGGGGACCTACAATGAGCAGTTCTTC. Encoded protein: CSAARSGQGTYNEQFF.

Of note for this clonotype: One base away lies a much larger clone, so this may be a sequencing read error. This chain joins TRBV6-6 and TRBJ2-1, with D possibly matching TRBD2 (6 bases). In germline, CDR1 is MNHNY, CDR2 SVGAGI (reference sequence). The CDR3 has 15 amino acids. Here the CDR3 reads CASSTDGSSYNEQSF. Here the CDR3 DNA reads TGTGCCAGCAGTACGGACGGGAGCTCCTACAATGAGCAGTCCTTC.

This chain connects TRBV25-1 to TRBJ2-3, with D perhaps matching TRBD2 (6 bases). From germline, CDR1 is MGHDK and CDR2 SYGVNS. The CDR3 is 14 amino acids. Trimming shortened V by 11 bases and J by 1 base, and 16 bases separated the two germline ends. CDR3 amino acids: CAVREGGGTDTQYF. The CDR3 nucleotides read TGTGCCGTACGCGAGGGCGGGGGCACAGATACGCAGTATTTT.

The J gene is TRBJ2-7, the V gene TRBV29-1; 11 bases align to TRBD1. Germline V gives CDR1 SQVTM, CDR2 ANQGSEA. The CDR3 length is 15 residues. V lost 7 bases to trimming and J lost 5 bases; unmatched junction nucleotides: 13. In nucleotides, the CDR3 is TGCAGCGCCCAAATCCGGGACAGGGGGGCCAACGAGCAGTACGTC. Translating gives CSAQIRDRGANEQYV.